The 27 T cell receptor beta chains given below trace back to one sample, sequenced in a study of persistence of HIV-infected CD4 T cells. Stimulation used about 9.5 ug/mL lysate from CMV-infected fibroblasts. Sorted nonresponding memory CD4+ T cells were CD40L-negative, CD69-negative, CD45RO-high. The antigens these receptors bind are not known. The libraries were made with immunoSEQ version 4 in survey mode. Profiling relied on immunoSEQ multiplex PCR, and the TCRdb table lists in-frame clones only, not all of them. The sample has approximately 31,000 clones, roughly 82% seen once; the top ten hold around 6.6%. Sequenced material: CD4+ T cells sorted from PBMCs after approximately 18-hour stimulation, taken from a patient who received antiretroviral therapy. The source is an adult woman with HIV who was CMV-seropositive.

This sequence joins TRBV6-4 and TRBJ1-2; 9 nucleotides agree with TRBD1. The CDR3 is 14 amino acids. After removal of 4 bases from V and 6 bases from J, the junction contained 6 bases not matched to a gene. In germline, CDR1 is MRHNA, CDR2 SNTAGT. The CDR3 coding sequence is TGTGCCAGCAGTGGGTCCGGGACAGGGCATGGCTACACCTTC. This codes for CASSGSGTGHGYTF.

This rearrangement joins TRBV5-1 to TRBJ1-3; D unresolved. V shed 2 bases and J shed 1 base, with 4 bases lying between them. CDR1 SGHRS and CDR2 YFSETQ come from the germline V gene. This CDR3 has 13 amino acids. DNA of the CDR3: TGCGCCAGCAGCTTTAATTCTGGAAACACCATATATTTT. It specifies CASSFNSGNTIYF.

The rearrangement uses TRBV7-9 and TRBJ1-2; 7 bases line up with TRBD1. The germline V gene has CDR1 SEHNR and CDR2 FQNEAQ (reference sequence). This CDR3 has 12 amino acids. The trim removed 4 bases at V and 8 bases at J, leaving 4 bases unmatched. The CDR3 reads CASSWTGKGYTF. CDR3 nucleotide sequence: TGTGCCAGCAGCTGGACAGGAAAAGGCTACACCTTC.

The chain carries TRBV27 and TRBJ2-7, with 9 bases identical to TRBD2. The CDR3 consists of 15 residues. With 1 base clipped from V and 2 bases from J, the junction kept 3 bases outside the gene matches. Germline V gene lookup returns CDR1 MNHEY and CDR2 SMNVEV (reference sequence). As DNA, the CDR3 is TGTGCCAGCAGTTTATACGGCGGGGGGGCCTACGAGCAGTACTTC. This codes for CASSLYGGGAYEQYF.

The CDR3: CASSRDRGPTDTQYF. The CDR3 region has the DNA TGTGCCAGCTCAAGGGACAGGGGCCCCACAGATACGCAGTATTTT. The V and J genes are TRBV18 and TRBJ2-3; 10 bases agree with TRBD1. J gave up 2 bases and V 5 bases, and 4 bases lay outside the gene matches. The germline V gene encodes CDR1 KGHSH and CDR2 LQKENI. The CDR3 length is 15 residues.

The chain has TRBV5-1 and TRBJ2-3, with TRBD2 matching over 10 bases. This CDR3 contains 15 residues. Germline CDR1 reads SGHRS; CDR2 reads YFSETQ. With V trimmed by 5 bases and J by 3 bases, 6 bases remained unmatched. CDR3 amino acids: CASSLAGGHTDTQYF. As DNA, the CDR3 is TGCGCCAGCAGTTTAGCGGGGGGCCATACAGATACGCAGTATTTT.

The chain is built from TRBV5-8 and TRBJ2-7; TRBD1 agrees at 8 bases. V trimming: 4 bases; J trimming: 2 bases; junction bases outside the gene matches: 5. This CDR3 is built from 14 residues. Germline values: CDR1 SGHTS, CDR2 YDEGEE. CDR3 sequence reads: CASSLTTGAYEQYF. The CDR3 DNA is TGTGCCAGCAGCCTTACGACAGGGGCCTACGAGCAGTACTTC.

The chain is built from TRBV6-2 or TRBV6-3 and TRBJ2-1, with 7 bases matching TRBD1. V lost 5 bases to trimming and J lost 8 bases; unmatched junction nucleotides: 6. Germline CDR1 is MNHEY and CDR2 is SVGEGT. The CDR3 sequence is 13 residues long. CDR3 region: CASSRQGWDEQFF. CDR3 nucleotide sequence: TGTGCCAGCAGTCGACAGGGTTGGGATGAGCAGTTCTTC.

This chain links TRBV3-1 (or the pseudogene TRBV3-2) with TRBJ1-2; 9 positions agree with TRBD1. The CDR3 runs 13 residues. Germline CDR1 and CDR2: LGHDT and YNNKEL (reference sequence). J was trimmed by 6 bases and V by 6 bases; bases with no gene match: 5. Written as DNA, the CDR3 is TGTGCCAGCAGACTACAGGGGGCAAATGGCTACACCTTC. Translated: CASRLQGANGYTF.

This chain links TRBV27 with TRBJ2-1; unclear D gene. Germline V lookup: CDR1 MNHEY, CDR2 SMNVEV (reference sequence). The CDR3 contains 14 residues. With 2 bases removed from V and 6 bases from J, the gap between germline ends came to 11 bases. The CDR3 loop is CASSLTVVSNEQFF. The CDR3 DNA follows: TGTGCCAGCAGTTTAACGGTGGTTAGCAATGAGCAGTTCTTC.

CDR3 bases: TGTGCCAGTAGTATACTCTACGGGGGAGATGGCACCTTC. Protein: CASSILYGGDGTF. This chain links TRBV19 with TRBJ1-2; TRBD1 might be the D (5 bases). Germline CDR1 LNHDA, CDR2 SQIVND (reference sequence). Deletions cut 2 bases from V and 13 bases from J, with 17 bases between. The CDR3 loop spans 13 amino acids.

This clone was detected a few times. The CDR3 region is CASSIGGATNEKLFF. CDR3 sequence (DNA): TGTGCCAGTAGTATAGGAGGAGCAACTAATGAAAAACTGTTTTTT. The chain uses TRBV19 and TRBJ1-4; unclear D gene. This CDR3 spans 15 amino acids. The germline V gene encodes CDR1 LNHDA and CDR2 SQIVND (reference sequence). V lost 1 base and J 0 bases, leaving 6 bases between the germline ends. Using reference TRBV19 and TRBJ1-4 for the parts outside the CDR3, the full variable domain is DGGITQSPKYLFRKEGQNVTLSCEQNLNHDAMYWYRQDPGQGLRLIYYSQIVNDFQKGDIAEGYSVSREKKESFPLTVTSAQKNPTAFYLCASSIGGATNEKLFFGSGTQLSVL.

V and J are TRBV5-1 and TRBJ2-2, with 9 bases lining up with TRBD1. The CDR3 covers 16 residues. Germline assignment: CDR1 SGHRS and CDR2 YFSETQ. V shed 3 bases and J 1 base; nucleotides not matched to a gene: 4. CDR3 sequence (DNA): TGCGCCAGCAGCTATGGGGGACAGGGGAACACCGGGGAGCTGTTTTTT. This translates into CASSYGGQGNTGELFF.

The V call is TRBV5-4, the J call TRBJ2-5, with D perhaps assigned TRBD1 or TRBD2 (5 bases each). The germline V gene encodes CDR1 SGHNT and CDR2 YYREEE (reference sequence). The CDR3 runs to 14 residues. Between the trimmed V and J ends, which lost 4 bases and 1 base, there was a span of 11 bases. The CDR3 reads CASSLPGPQETQYF. The CDR3 DNA follows: TGTGCCAGCAGCCTACCGGGACCCCAAGAGACCCAGTACTTC. The variable domain in full, completed from reference TRBV5-4 and TRBJ2-5, reads ETGVTQSPTHLIKTRGQQVTLRCSSQSGHNTVSWYQQALGQGPQFIFQYYREEENGRGNFPPRFSGLQFPNYSSELNVNALELDDSALYLCASSLPGPQETQYFGPGTRLLVL.

The chain recombines TRBV28 with TRBJ2-6; the match to TRBD1 covers 9 bases. In germline, CDR1 is MDHEN, CDR2 SYDVKM. The length of the CDR3 is 17 residues. The V segment lost 2 bases and the J segment 1 base; nucleotides outside the gene matches: 3. CDR3 in amino acids: CASSLGTGSSGANVLTF. CDR3 bases: TGTGCCAGCAGTTTAGGGACAGGGAGTTCTGGGGCCAACGTCCTGACTTTC.

The chain has TRBV6-5 and TRBJ2-7, with 8 positions matching TRBD1. Germline-derived CDR1 and CDR2 are MNHEY and SVGAGI. The CDR3 runs to 14 residues. V was clipped by 7 bases and J by 2 bases; unmatched bases: 7. CDR3 amino acids: CASTSSDRAYEQYF. The CDR3 DNA is TGTGCCAGCACAAGTTCGGACAGGGCCTACGAGCAGTACTTC.

The chain joins TRBV20-1 to TRBJ2-7, with D maybe TRBD1 (5 bases). CDR1 is DFQATT and CDR2 is SNEGSKA in the germline V gene (reference sequence). CDR3 length: 13 amino acids. The V and J ends lost 3 bases and 0 bases respectively, with 9 bases between them. The CDR3 region has the DNA TGCAGTGCTAGTCAGGGTGTCTCCTACGAGCAGTACTTC. Translating it yields CSASQGVSYEQYF.

The count of this clone is one. This chain joins TRBV7-2 and TRBJ1-2; D unclear. Trimming cost V 0 bases and J 7 bases, with 12 bases left between them. Per germline, CDR1 SGHTA and CDR2 FQGNSA. The length of the CDR3 is 14 residues. The CDR3 loop reads CASSLALREGGYTF. The CDR3 nucleotides read TGTGCCAGCAGCTTAGCGTTACGGGAGGGTGGCTACACCTTC.

The rearrangement joins TRBV2 to TRBJ2-3; D is possibly TRBD1 or TRBD2 (5 bases each). Trimming stripped 6 bases from V and 2 bases from J, with 15 bases between. CDR1 is SNHLY, CDR2 FYNNEI, per germline. This CDR3 is built from 15 residues. CDR3 in DNA: TGTGCCAGCAGAAAAGAGGGGTGGCACACAGATACGCAGTATTTT. It translates to CASRKEGWHTDTQYF.

About this clone: At one end, the junction sequence differs from germline, possibly due to a read error. This chain joins TRBV7-2 and TRBJ2-7; TRBD1 matches at 7 bases. Per germline, CDR1 SGHTA and CDR2 FQGNSA. The CDR3 loop spans 18 amino acids. CDR3 sequence (DNA): TGTGCCAGCAGCGTAGCCTACCCGGGACAGACGAGCTCCTACGAGCAGTACTTC. Its protein product is CASSVAYPGQTSSYEQYF.

V and J are TRBV27 and TRBJ2-1; 11 bases align to TRBD1. The J segment lost 3 bases and the V segment lost 5 bases, leaving 9 bases of the junction unmatched. The CDR3 has 17 residues. The germline gives CDR1 MNHEY, CDR2 SMNVEV (reference sequence). The CDR3 protein is CASSAGQGASFYNEQFF. Here the CDR3 DNA reads TGTGCCAGCAGTGCCGGACAGGGGGCTAGTTTCTACAATGAGCAGTTCTTC.

This clone has only one observation. The rearrangement uses TRBV29-1 and TRBJ1-1; TRBD1 might be the D (5 bases). Trimming left V 4 bases short and J 5 bases short, with 11 bases between. The CDR3 is made up of 12 amino acids. Germline values: CDR1 SQVTM, CDR2 ANQGSEA. CDR3 amino acids: CSVGGQPTEAFF. The DNA of the CDR3 is TGCAGCGTTGGAGGACAACCTACTGAAGCTTTCTTT.

The chain links TRBV5-4 to TRBJ2-1; tentatively, D is TRBD2 (5 bases). V lost 7 bases, J lost 1 base, and 15 bases lay in between. CDR1 SGHNT and CDR2 YYREEE come from the germline V gene (reference sequence). The CDR3 sequence is 15 residues long. DNA of the CDR3: TGTGCCAGCCTCGATCGGGCGGGTTCCTACAATGAGCAGTTCTTC. Protein sequence: CASLDRAGSYNEQFF.

The sample holds a few counts of this clone. J is TRBJ2-7 and V is TRBV28; 10 bases are a match to TRBD1. Germline assignment: CDR1 MDHEN and CDR2 SYDVKM. There are 18 residues in the CDR3. J gave up 6 bases and V 1 base, and 15 bases lay outside the gene matches. CDR3 bases: TGTGCCAGCAGTTTATATGGGGACGGGACAGGGGCGCAGTCCGAGCAGTACTTC. It specifies CASSLYGDGTGAQSEQYF.

V usage is TRBV27 and J usage is TRBJ2-7; possibly TRBD2 for D (5 bases). The CDR3 runs to 13 residues. From germline, CDR1 is MNHEY and CDR2 SMNVEV (reference sequence). Trimming took 3 bases from V and 1 from J, leaving 7 bases between them. The CDR3 coding sequence is TGTGCCAGCAGTTTCCCGGGGTCCTACGAGCAGTACTTC. It yields the protein CASSFPGSYEQYF.

The V gene is TRBV28, the J gene TRBJ1-2, with D possibly matching TRBD1 (6 bases). Trimming pared 4 bases from V and 2 bases from J, leaving 14 bases between. CDR3 length equals 15 residues. CDR1 is MDHEN and CDR2 is SYDVKM in the germline V gene. The CDR3 region is CASSYGGQSNYGYTF. In DNA form, the CDR3 reads TGTGCCAGCAGTTACGGTGGACAGTCAAACTATGGCTACACCTTC.

The J gene is TRBJ2-7, the V gene TRBV3-1 (or the pseudogene TRBV3-2), with D unresolved. This CDR3 is 12 amino acids long. Germline-derived CDR1 and CDR2 are LGHDT and YNNKEL (reference sequence). Trimming stripped 1 base from V and 9 bases from J, with 10 bases between. The CDR3 sequence: CASSQAISVQYF. For the CDR3, the DNA is TGTGCCAGCAGCCAAGCGATCTCAGTGCAGTACTTC.